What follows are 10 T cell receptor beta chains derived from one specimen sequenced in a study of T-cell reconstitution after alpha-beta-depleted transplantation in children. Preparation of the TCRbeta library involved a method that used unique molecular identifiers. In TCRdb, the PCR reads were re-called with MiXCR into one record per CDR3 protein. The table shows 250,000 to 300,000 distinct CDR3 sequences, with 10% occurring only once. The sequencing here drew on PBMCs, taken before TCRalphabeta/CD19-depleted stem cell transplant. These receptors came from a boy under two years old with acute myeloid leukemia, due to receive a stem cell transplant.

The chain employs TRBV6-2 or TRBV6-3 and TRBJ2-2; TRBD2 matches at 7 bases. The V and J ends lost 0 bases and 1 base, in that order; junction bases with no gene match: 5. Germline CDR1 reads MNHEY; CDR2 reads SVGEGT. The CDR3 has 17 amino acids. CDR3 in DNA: TGTGCCAGCAGTTACTCGACGGGACTACGGAACACCGGGGAGCTGTTTTTT. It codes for CASSYSTGLRNTGELFF.

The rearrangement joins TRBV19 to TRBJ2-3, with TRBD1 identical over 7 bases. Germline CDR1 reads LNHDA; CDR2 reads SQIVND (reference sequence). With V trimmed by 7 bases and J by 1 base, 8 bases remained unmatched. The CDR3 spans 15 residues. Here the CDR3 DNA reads TGTGCCAGTACCCGGGGACAGACGCGCACAGATACGCAGTATTTT. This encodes CASTRGQTRTDTQYF. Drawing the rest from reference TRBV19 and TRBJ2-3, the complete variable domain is DGGITQSPKYLFRKEGQNVTLSCEQNLNHDAMYWYRQDPGQGLRLIYYSQIVNDFQKGDIAEGYSVSREKKESFPLTVTSAQKNPTAFYLCASTRGQTRTDTQYFGPGTRLTVL.

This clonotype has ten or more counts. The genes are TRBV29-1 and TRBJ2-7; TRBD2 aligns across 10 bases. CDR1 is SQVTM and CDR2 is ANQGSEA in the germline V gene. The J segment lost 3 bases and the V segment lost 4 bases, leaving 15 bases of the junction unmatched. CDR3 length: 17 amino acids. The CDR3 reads CSVGPTLAGAMDYEQYF. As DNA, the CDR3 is TGCAGCGTTGGGCCGACCCTAGCGGGAGCCATGGACTACGAGCAGTACTTC.

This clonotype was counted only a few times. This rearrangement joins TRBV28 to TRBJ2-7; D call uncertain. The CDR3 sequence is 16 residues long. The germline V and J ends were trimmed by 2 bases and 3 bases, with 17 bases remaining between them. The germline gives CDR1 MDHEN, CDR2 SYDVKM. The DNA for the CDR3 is TGTGCCAGCAGTTTAGATTTTCGCATAAGAGGCTACGAGCAGTACTTC. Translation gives CASSLDFRIRGYEQYF. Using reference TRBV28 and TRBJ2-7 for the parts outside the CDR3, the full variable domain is DVKVTQSSRYLVKRTGEKVFLECVQDMDHENMFWYRQDPGLGLRLIYFSYDVKMKEKGDIPEGYSVSREKKERFSLILESASTNQTSMYLCASSLDFRIRGYEQYFGPGTRLTVT.

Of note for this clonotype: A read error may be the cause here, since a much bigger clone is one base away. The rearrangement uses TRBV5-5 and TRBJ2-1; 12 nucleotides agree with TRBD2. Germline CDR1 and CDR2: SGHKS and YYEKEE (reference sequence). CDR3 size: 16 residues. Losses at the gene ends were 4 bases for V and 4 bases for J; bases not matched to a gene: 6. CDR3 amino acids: CASSRLAGEPYNEQFF. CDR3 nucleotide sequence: TGTGCCAGCAGCCGACTAGCGGGAGAGCCATACAATGAGCAGTTCTTC. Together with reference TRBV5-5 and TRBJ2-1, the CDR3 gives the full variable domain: DAGVTQSPTHLIKTRGQQVTLRCSPISGHKSVSWYQQVLGQGPQFIFQYYEKEERGRGNFPDRFSARQFPNYSSELNVNALLLGDSALYLCASSRLAGEPYNEQFFGPGTRLTVL.

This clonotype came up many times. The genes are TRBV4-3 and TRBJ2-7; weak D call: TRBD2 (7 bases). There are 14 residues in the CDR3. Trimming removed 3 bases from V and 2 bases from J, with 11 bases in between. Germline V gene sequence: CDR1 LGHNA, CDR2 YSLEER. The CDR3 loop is CASSQSGTTYEQYF. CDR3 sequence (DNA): TGCGCCAGCAGCCAGAGCGGGACAACCTACGAGCAGTACTTC.

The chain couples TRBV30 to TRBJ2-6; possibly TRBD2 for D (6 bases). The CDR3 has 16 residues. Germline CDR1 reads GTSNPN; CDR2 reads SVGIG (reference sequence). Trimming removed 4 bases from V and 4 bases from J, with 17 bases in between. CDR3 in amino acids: CAWIVGGLGGANVLTF. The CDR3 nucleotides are TGTGCCTGGATCGTCGGGGGATTAGGGGGGGCCAACGTCCTGACTTTC. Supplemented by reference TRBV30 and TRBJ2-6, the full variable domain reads SQTIHQWPATLVQPVGSPLSLECTVEGTSNPNLYWYRQAAGRGLQLLFYSVGIGQISSEVPQNLSASRPQDRQFILSSKKLLLSDSGFYLCAWIVGGLGGANVLTFGAGSRLTVL.

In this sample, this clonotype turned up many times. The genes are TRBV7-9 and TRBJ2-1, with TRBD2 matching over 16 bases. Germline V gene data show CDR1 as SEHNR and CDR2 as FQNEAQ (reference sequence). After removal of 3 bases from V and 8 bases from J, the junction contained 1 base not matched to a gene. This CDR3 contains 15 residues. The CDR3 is CASSLGLAGGHEQFF. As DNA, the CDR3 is TGTGCCAGCAGCTTGGGACTAGCGGGAGGGCATGAGCAGTTCTTC.

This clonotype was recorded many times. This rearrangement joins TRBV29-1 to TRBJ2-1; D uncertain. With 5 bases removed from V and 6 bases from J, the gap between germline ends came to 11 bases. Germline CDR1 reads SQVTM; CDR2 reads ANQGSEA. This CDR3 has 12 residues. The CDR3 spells CSVSPTINEQFF. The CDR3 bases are TGCAGCGTTAGCCCCACCATCAATGAGCAGTTCTTC.

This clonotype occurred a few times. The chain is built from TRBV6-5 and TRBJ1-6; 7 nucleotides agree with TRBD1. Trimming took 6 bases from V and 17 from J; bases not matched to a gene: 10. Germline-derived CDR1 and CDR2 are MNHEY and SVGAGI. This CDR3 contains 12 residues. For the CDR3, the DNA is TGTGCCAGCAGCAATCAGGGGGTTCCCGTCCACTTT. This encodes CASSNQGVPVHF.